The clone carrying this T cell receptor (beta chain) was picked up one time. Libraries were prepared by immunoSEQ multiplex PCR; TCRdb keeps only in-frame clonotypes and omits some of them. This sample has 250,000 to 300,000 clones, with almost 90% found just once. This entry is derived from a study of cytomegalovirus exposure and HLA in healthy donors. Sequencing input: PBMCs. The TCR comes from a woman aged 18-30 years in good health and CMV-seronegative.

CDR3 coding DNA: TGTGCCAGCAGTGAGGGACAGTACTCTGGGGCCAACGTCCTGACTTTC. The encoded protein is CASSEGQYSGANVLTF. V usage is TRBV6-1 and J usage is TRBJ2-6; 7 nucleotides align to TRBD1. From germline, CDR1 is MNHNS and CDR2 SASEGT. V gave up 3 bases and J gave up 0 bases; unmatched junction bases: 2. The CDR3 runs to 16 residues.